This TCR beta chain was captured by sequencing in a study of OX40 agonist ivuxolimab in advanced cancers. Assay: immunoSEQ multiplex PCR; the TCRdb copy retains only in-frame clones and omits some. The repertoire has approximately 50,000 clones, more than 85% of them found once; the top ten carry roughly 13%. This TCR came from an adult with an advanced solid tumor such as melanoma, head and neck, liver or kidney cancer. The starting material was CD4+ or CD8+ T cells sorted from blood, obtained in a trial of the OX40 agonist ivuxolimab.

CDR3 coding DNA: TGTGCCAGCTCGGCCCGCACCCTTAACTATGGCTACACCTTC. This translates into CASSARTLNYGYTF. V gene TRBV28 combines with J gene TRBJ1-2; D is unclear. Trimming removed 8 bases from V and 1 base from J, with 14 bases in between. Germline-derived CDR1 and CDR2 are MDHEN and SYDVKM. CDR3 length: 14 residues.